What follows are 10 T cell receptor beta chains derived from one specimen sequenced in a study of CD8 T cells in Susac syndrome. Random-hexamer reverse transcription was applied to about 0.45 to 1 ug RNA. Each CDR3 protein gets one entry after TCRdb re-called the immunoSEQ multiplex PCR reads with MiXCR. The sample includes 150,000 to 200,000 distinct CDR3 sequences, around 94% of them seen just once. Material: CD4+ T cells from PBMCs. These receptor sequences come from a human donor in good health.

This sequence joins TRBV9 and TRBJ2-3; possibly TRBD2 for D (6 bases). With 0 bases removed from V and 4 bases from J, the gap between germline ends came to 12 bases. The length of the CDR3 is 15 residues. Germline V gene data show CDR1 as SGDLS and CDR2 as YYNGEE. The CDR3: CASSVEFLAPDTQYF. In DNA, the CDR3 is TGTGCCAGCAGCGTAGAATTTCTAGCGCCAGATACGCAGTATTTT.

CDR3 protein: CASSPGRLNEKLFF. The CDR3 bases are TGCGCCAGCAGCCCCGGGCGGCTTAATGAAAAACTGTTTTTT. The rearrangement uses TRBV4-3 and TRBJ1-4; D gene ambiguous. Trimming left V 4 bases short and J 4 bases short, with 10 bases between. Germline V gene lookup returns CDR1 LGHNA and CDR2 YSLEER. This CDR3 comprises 14 residues.

In its sample, this clonotype was seen once. This rearrangement joins TRBV29-1 to TRBJ2-2; D not resolved. Trimming took 0 bases from V and 4 from J, leaving 3 bases between them. Per germline, CDR1 SQVTM and CDR2 ANQGSEA. The CDR3 is 12 amino acids. CDR3: CSVEDSTGELFF. The CDR3 DNA follows: TGCAGCGTTGAAGACAGCACCGGGGAGCTGTTTTTT.

Here the CDR3 reads CASSYIGLAIGELFF. The CDR3 DNA is TGTGCCAGCAGTTACATCGGACTAGCGATCGGGGAGCTGTTTTTT. J is TRBJ2-2 and V is TRBV6-5; 9 bases map to TRBD2. V dropped 2 bases and J dropped 7; count of bases not matched to a gene: 5. The CDR3 loop spans 15 amino acids. CDR1 is MNHEY, CDR2 SVGAGI, per germline.

V usage is TRBV12-3 or TRBV12-4 and J usage is TRBJ1-5, with D hard to call. Trimming removed 6 bases at V and 2 bases at J, with 2 bases between. This CDR3 has 11 amino acids. CDR3 nucleotides: TGTGCCAGCAGACGCAATCAGCCCCAGCATTTT. The encoded protein is CASRRNQPQHF.

V gene TRBV20-1 combines with J gene TRBJ2-2, with TRBD2 identical over 9 bases. Per germline, CDR1 DFQATT and CDR2 SNEGSKA (reference sequence). The length of the CDR3 is 15 residues. V was clipped by 6 bases and J by 5 bases; unmatched bases: 10. CDR3 loop: CSASMTSGTTGELFF. CDR3 bases: TGCAGTGCCTCGATGACTAGCGGAACGACCGGGGAGCTGTTTTTT.

The chain couples TRBV4-3 to TRBJ2-1, with D perhaps TRBD2 (5 bases). Germline V lookup: CDR1 LGHNA, CDR2 YSLEER. This CDR3 is built from 14 residues. The V and J ends lost 0 bases and 7 bases respectively, with 10 bases between them. CDR3 protein: CASSQDGEGNEQFF. The CDR3 nucleotides are TGCGCCAGCAGCCAAGATGGTGAGGGTAATGAGCAGTTCTTC.

CDR3 sequence: CASSYGAAGGPYEQYF. CDR3 in DNA: TGTGCCAGCAGTTACGGAGCGGCGGGGGGCCCCTACGAGCAGTACTTC. The chain employs TRBV6-5 and TRBJ2-7, with TRBD2 matching 8 bases. Germline-derived CDR1 and CDR2 are MNHEY and SVGAGI. With V trimmed by 2 bases and J by 2 bases, 8 bases remained unmatched. The CDR3 consists of 16 residues.

V gene TRBV29-1 combines with J gene TRBJ1-1, with 12 bases aligning to TRBD1. After removal of 4 bases from V and 1 base from J, the junction contained 7 bases not matched to a gene. The CDR3 has 16 residues. Looked up from germline, CDR1 is SQVTM and CDR2 is ANQGSEA. In nucleotides, the CDR3 is TGCAGCGTTGCGGGACAGGGGGCTAACTCGAACACTGAAGCTTTCTTT. Its translation: CSVAGQGANSNTEAFF.

V and J are TRBV30 and TRBJ2-5; D ambiguous. The V gene's germline CDR1 is GTSNPN and CDR2 SVGIG (reference sequence). Trimming pared 2 bases from V and 3 bases from J, leaving 10 bases between. This CDR3 is 13 amino acids long. Here the CDR3 DNA reads TGTGCCTGGAGTATAGGGAACGAAGAGACCCAGTACTTC. Amino acids: CAWSIGNEETQYF.